Listed below are T cell receptor beta chains from one sample, sequenced in a study of cytotoxic CD8 clonotypes in ibrutinib-treated CLL. Assay used: immunoSEQ multiplex PCR; TCRdb lists only in-frame clones, some missing. This sample has 130,000 or so clones; 80% to 90% occur once, and the top ten carry around 2.1%. Sequenced material: PBMCs, taken after 24 months of ibrutinib treatment. The receptors derive from a human donor with chronic lymphocytic leukemia. The CDR3 runs from the conserved cysteine through the conserved F or W. D genes are given only for firm matches. Clone size is given for some rows only: seen once, a few or many times, or a class if the clone is expanded.

TRBD2,TRBJ2-5,TRBV10-2,.,TGCGCCAGCAGACGGGCTAGCGGGATGGGAGAGACCCAGTACTTC,CASRRASGMGETQYF
.,TRBJ1-3,TRBV6-5,.,TGTGCCAGCAGCCCCTGGCTCTCTGGAAACACCATATATTTT,CASSPWLSGNTIYF
.,TRBJ1-1,TRBV4-2,.,TGTGCCAGCAGCCAAGGGGCCGGCAGGGTGAACACTGAAGCTTTCTTT,CASSQGAGRVNTEAFF
.,TRBJ1-2,TRBV27,.,TGTGCCAGCAAAACAGGGATCTATGGCTACACCTTC,CASKTGIYGYTF
.,TRBJ2-6,TRBV2,.,TGTGCCAGCCGGCAAATTAACTCTGGGGCCAACGTCCTGACTTTC,CASRQINSGANVLTF
TRBD2,TRBJ2-1,TRBV10-3,.,TGTGCCACCATGACTAGCGGGAACTGGAATGAGCAGTTCTTC,CATMTSGNWNEQFF
.,TRBJ2-7,TRBV21-1,.,TGTGCCAGCAGCAACACCTACCCCTACGAGCAGTACTTC,CASSNTYPYEQYF
.,TRBJ1-1,TRBV2,.,TGTGCCAGCAGTGAAGGTGGGGCACGGGCTTTCTTT,CASSEGGARAFF
.,TRBJ1-2,TRBV2,.,TGTGCCAGCAGTTTTGTCACATTGGGGCTTGGCTACACCTTC,CASSFVTLGLGYTF
TRBD1,TRBJ2-3,TRBV7-9,.,TGTGCCAGCAGCTTACTCGACAGGGGCCTGGGAGATACGCAGTATTTT,CASSLLDRGLGDTQYF
TRBD2,TRBJ2-3,TRBV5-6,many,TGTGCCAGCAGCTTGTGGTCAGCGGGAGATGAGGCAGATACGCAGTATTTT,CASSLWSAGDEADTQYF
.,TRBJ1-1,TRBV5-4,.,TGTGCCAGCAGCTTGGGGTCCAAGGTCATTACCCCTGAAGCTTTCTTT,CASSLGSKVITPEAFF
TRBD2,TRBJ2-5,TRBV27,.,TGTGCCAGCAGCCGCCTGGGGGTAGCGGGAGGACAAGAGACCCAGTACTTC,CASSRLGVAGGQETQYF
TRBD1,TRBJ1-6,TRBV5-1,.,TGCGCCAGCAGCTTGAGACAGGGGTCTAATTCACCCCTCCACTTT,CASSLRQGSNSPLHF
.,TRBJ2-6,TRBV7-2,.,TGTGCCAGCAGCTCTCAGATTACTGGGGCCAACGTCCTGACTTTC,CASSSQITGANVLTF
.,TRBJ2-7,TRBV19,.,TGTGCCAGTAGTATCGAGTTCGGCTACGAGCAGTACTTC,CASSIEFGYEQYF
TRBD2,TRBJ2-1,TRBV4-3,.,TGCGCCAGCAGCCAACTAGCGGGCTCCTACAATGAGCAGTTCTTC,CASSQLAGSYNEQFF
TRBD2,TRBJ2-3,TRBV6-6,.,TGTGCCAGCAGTTACTCCTTGGCGGGAGCGACAGATACGCAGTATTTT,CASSYSLAGATDTQYF
TRBD2,TRBJ2-1,TRBV7-9,few,TGTGCCAGCATGGGCCACCGGGACTACAGGAAGAGCTCCTACAATGAGCAGTTCTTC,CASMGHRDYRKSSYNEQFF
.,TRBJ2-3,TRBV7-6,.,TGTGCCAGCAGCTTAGGGGGGGGGCGATACCGAGATACGCAGTATTTT,CASSLGGGRYRDTQYF
.,TRBJ2-1,TRBV28,.,TGTGCCAGCAGTTTTTCGTCAACTCTATCCTACAATGAGCAGTTCTTC,CASSFSSTLSYNEQFF
.,TRBJ2-3,TRBV15,.,TGTGCCACCAGCTCGAGCACGAGTACGCAGTATTTT,CATSSSTSTQYF
TRBD2,TRBJ2-5,TRBV7-6,.,TGTGCCAGCAGCCTGAGGGCTAGCGGGAGCAAAGAGACCCAGTACTTC,CASSLRASGSKETQYF
.,TRBJ2-7,TRBV10-3,.,TGTGCCATCAGTGAGGGACAGCCCTACGAGCAGTACTTC,CAISEGQPYEQYF
.,TRBJ2-2,TRBV5-6,.,TGTGCCAGCCGACCGGGACTTTCCTCCGGGGAGCTGTTTTTT,CASRPGLSSGELFF
TRBD2,TRBJ2-5,TRBV7-2,.,TGTGCCAGCAGCTTACGGCTAGCGGGGGGGCCTCCTTATGAGACCCAGTACTTC,CASSLRLAGGPPYETQYF
.,TRBJ2-5,TRBV19,.,TGTGCCAGTAGTTTCCCGACAGGCCCCCAGTACTTC,CASSFPTGPQYF
.,TRBJ2-7,TRBV28,.,TGTGCCAGCAGTTTACTAGCGATAAACTCCTACGAGCAGTACTTC,CASSLLAINSYEQYF
TRBD1,TRBJ2-7,TRBV6-5,.,TGTGCCACAGGGGACAGCTCCTACGAGCAGTACTTC,CATGDSSYEQYF
TRBD1,TRBJ2-5,TRBV7-9,.,TGTGCCAGCACCCGAGGGGGACTGAGGGGACAGGAGTACTTC,CASTRGGLRGQEYF
.,TRBJ1-2,TRBV30,.,TGTGCCTGGCAAATGGGAGGCTACACCTTC,CAWQMGGYTF
.,TRBJ1-1,TRBV7-3,few,TGTGCCAGCAGCTTAAGAGCAGAGAACACTGAAGCTTTCTTT,CASSLRAENTEAFF
TRBD2,TRBJ2-3,TRBV4-3,once,TGCGCCAGCAGCCAAGAACTAGCGGCTAGCACAGATACGCAGTATTTT,CASSQELAASTDTQYF
.,TRBJ2-7,TRBV30,.,TGTGCCTGGAGCACTAGCTCGGGTTACGAGCAGTACTTC,CAWSTSSGYEQYF
TRBD2,TRBJ2-7,TRBV7-2,few,TGTGCCAGCAGCTTAGCGCTAGCGGGGATCGAGCAGTACTTC,CASSLALAGIEQYF
.,TRBJ1-3,TRBV5-8,.,TGTGCCAGCAGCTTCGGGGGACCCTCTGGAAACACCATATATTTT,CASSFGGPSGNTIYF
.,TRBJ1-5,TRBV7-2,few,TGTGCCAGCAGGGAAAACTATAGCAATCAGCCCCAGCATTTT,CASRENYSNQPQHF
.,TRBJ1-2,TRBV7-8,.,TGTGCCAGCAGCTCCCTCTCGGGCCGCAGGGGATTCTATGGCTACACCTTC,CASSSLSGRRGFYGYTF
TRBD2,TRBJ2-7,TRBV11-2,.,TGTGCCAGCAGCTTAGAACCGGGAGGGAATTACGAGCAGTACTTC,CASSLEPGGNYEQYF
.,TRBJ2-7,TRBV7-2,.,TGTGCCAGCAGCTCCAGGACTACATACTACGAGCAGTACTTC,CASSSRTTYYEQYF
.,TRBJ1-3,TRBV7-9,once,TGTGCCAGCACCACTGAGGACGCCGGTGGAAACACCATATATTTT,CASTTEDAGGNTIYF
TRBD1,TRBJ1-5,TRBV7-2,.,TGTGCCAGCAGCTTAGGAGACAGGGCGCTTAGCAATCAGCCCCAGCATTTT,CASSLGDRALSNQPQHF
.,TRBJ2-7,TRBV20-1,.,TGCAGTGCTAGGAGGGAATACGAGCAGTACTTC,CSARREYEQYF
.,TRBJ2-2,TRBV4-3,.,TGCGCCAGCAGCCAAGAAACGGCGAACACCGGGGAGCTGTTTTTT,CASSQETANTGELFF
.,TRBJ2-7,TRBV5-5,.,TGTGCCAGCAGCTTGGTGGGAGTTGAGCAGTACTTC,CASSLVGVEQYF
.,TRBJ1-5,TRBV15,.,TGTGCCACCGGAAGCAGGGGCCCGAATCAGCCCCAGCATTTT,CATGSRGPNQPQHF
.,TRBJ1-1,TRBV19,.,TGTGCCAGTAGTATTCGGCAGGGCGGCGTGGTGGAAGCTTTCTTT,CASSIRQGGVVEAFF
TRBD1,TRBJ1-1,TRBV11-2,.,TGTGCCAGCAGCCCCAGGGACAGTGATCTGAACACTGAAGCTTTCTTT,CASSPRDSDLNTEAFF
TRBD1,TRBJ2-2,TRBV28,.,TGTGCCAGCAGTTTTGGGGACAGGGGTGGCACCGGGGAGCTGTTTTTT,CASSFGDRGGTGELFF
TRBD2,TRBJ2-3,TRBV7-2,.,TGTGCCAGCAGCGGACTAGCGGGAGGGTCGTCGTATACGCAGTATTTT,CASSGLAGGSSYTQYF
.,TRBJ1-2,TRBV7-2,.,TGTGCCAGCAGCCTAGTCTATGGCTACACCTTC,CASSLVYGYTF
TRBD2,TRBJ2-7,TRBV5-4,.,TGTGCCAGCAGCCCGCCGGGGCTAGCGGGTGACTCCTACGAGCAGTACTTC,CASSPPGLAGDSYEQYF
.,TRBJ1-4,TRBV27,.,TGTGCCAGCAGTCGGAGGGAATCTGAAAAACTGTTTTTT,CASSRRESEKLFF
TRBD1,TRBJ1-5,TRBV4-1,.,TGCGCCAGCAGAGTCCGGGACAGCACCGAATGGCCCCAGCATTTT,CASRVRDSTEWPQHF
.,TRBJ1-3,TRBV18,.,TGTGCCAGCTCACCCTTCCTGGTCCCCTCTGGAAACACCATATATTTT,CASSPFLVPSGNTIYF
TRBD1,TRBJ2-1,TRBV5-5,once,TGTGCCAGCAGCTCGACAGGGATCAATGAGCAGTTCTTC,CASSSTGINEQFF
.,TRBJ2-7,TRBV29-1,.,TGCAGCGTTGTATGGGCTAGCGTTAACCACGAGCAGTACTTC,CSVVWASVNHEQYF